Listed here is a single TCR beta chain. What it binds is not known. This record belongs to a study of blood T cells in healthy people across ages. Study observations and caveats: Long-lived donors carried more naive CD4+ cells and greater diversity than aged donors.

The use of a sample-barcoded 5' primer and a J-beta primer mix characterized a second PCR of roughly 6 to 11 cycles. TCRdb passed the 5' RACE reads through MiXCR, listing each CDR3 protein once. The data show over a million distinct CDR3 sequences, approximately 59% seen once. Sequenced sample: blood. This sequence originates from a young man in good health.

The CDR3 sequence: CASSSETSGSYEQYF. CDR3 nucleotide sequence: TGTGCCAGCAGTTCCGAGACTAGCGGGAGTTACGAGCAGTACTTC. This sequence joins TRBV12-3 or TRBV12-4 and TRBJ2-7; TRBD2 aligns across 12 bases. Losses at the gene ends were 4 bases for V and 4 bases for J; bases not matched to a gene: 5. The CDR3 has 15 residues.